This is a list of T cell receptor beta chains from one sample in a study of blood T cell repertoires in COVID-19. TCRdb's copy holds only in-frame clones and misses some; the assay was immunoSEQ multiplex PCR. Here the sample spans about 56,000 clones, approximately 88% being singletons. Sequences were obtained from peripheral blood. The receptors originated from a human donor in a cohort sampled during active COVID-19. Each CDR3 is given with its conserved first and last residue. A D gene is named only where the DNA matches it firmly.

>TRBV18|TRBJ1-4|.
CASSPGGNEKLFF
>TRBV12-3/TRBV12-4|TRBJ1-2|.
CASRGQNYGYTF
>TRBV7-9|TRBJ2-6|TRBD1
CASSRPWGQASGANVLTF
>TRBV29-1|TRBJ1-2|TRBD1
CSVRDRGRGYTF
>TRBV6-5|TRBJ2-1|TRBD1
CASAQSTGRDEQFF
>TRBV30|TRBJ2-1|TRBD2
CAWRRGGFSYNEQFF
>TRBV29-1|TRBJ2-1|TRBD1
CSVVGTGYNEQFF
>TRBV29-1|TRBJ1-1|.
CSVLGRLTNTEAFF
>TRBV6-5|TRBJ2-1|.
CASRGQGKNEQFF
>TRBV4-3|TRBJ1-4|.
CASSQIRGESWEKLFF
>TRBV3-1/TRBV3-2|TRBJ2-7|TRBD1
CASRTGTGIPRSCYEQYF
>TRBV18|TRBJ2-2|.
CASSPPGQITGELFF
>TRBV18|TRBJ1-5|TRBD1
CASSPSTGYSNQPQHF
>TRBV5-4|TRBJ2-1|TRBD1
CASSLQTGGSYNEQFF
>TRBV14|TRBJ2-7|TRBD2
CASSLRTSGDPMLSYEQYF
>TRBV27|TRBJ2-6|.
CASSFGFAGANVLTF
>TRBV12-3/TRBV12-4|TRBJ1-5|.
CASSLQGPQPQHF
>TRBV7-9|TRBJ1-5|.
CASSKDSSYSNQPQHF
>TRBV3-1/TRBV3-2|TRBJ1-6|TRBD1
CASSQVTDRISSPLHF
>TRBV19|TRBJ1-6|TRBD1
CASSATGQGNSPLHF
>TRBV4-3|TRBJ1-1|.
CASSQDRVTRAFF
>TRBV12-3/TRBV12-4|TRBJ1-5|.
CASSSPGAQHF